These 13 T cell receptor beta chains originate from one sample sequenced in a study of Ad26.COV2.S vaccination and SARS-CoV-2 variants (dated by TCRdb to the early 2020s). According to the study, the label for this sample's treatment or condition signals: roughly 20 received Ad26.COV2.S at low or high dose, single or two shots; roughly 5 received placebo; per-sample allocation not given. Repertoires of vaccine and placebo recipients were sequenced from samples taken on day 63 after the first injection. Library preparation employed the immunoSEQ multiplex PCR assay. The clones in this table, taken by TCRdb from immuneACCESS, are in-frame only. Not every clone is retained; where verified, under half of the shortfall comes from an unresolved V gene, and the cause of the rest is unknown. Here the sample has hundreds of thousands of clones; around 89% occur a single time. The ten largest clones capture approximately 5% of the sample.

The source was peripheral blood, collected in a trial of Ad26.COV2.S vaccine versus placebo. These receptors were obtained from a person between 18 and 59 years old who received the Ad26.COV2.S COVID-19 vaccine or a placebo.

This chain links TRBV28 with TRBJ1-3, with D perhaps matching TRBD1 (5 bases). Trimming removed 5 bases from V and 2 bases from J, with 16 bases in between. This CDR3 spans 16 amino acids. Germline V gives CDR1 MDHEN, CDR2 SYDVKM. The CDR3 reads CASSPLAGDPGNTIYF. The CDR3 DNA reads TGTGCCAGCAGTCCCCTCGCGGGGGACCCTGGAAACACCATATATTTT.

The chain uses TRBV10-2 and TRBJ2-1; D gene ambiguous. V lost 3 bases and J lost 12, with 9 bases in between. Germline loops: CDR1 WSHSY, CDR2 SAAADI. The CDR3 totals 11 residues. CDR3 sequence reads: CASSDPVGQFF. CDR3 DNA: TGCGCCAGCAGTGATCCGGTTGGGCAGTTCTTC.

V gene TRBV7-2 combines with J gene TRBJ1-5; D is uncertain. Germline values: CDR1 SGHTA, CDR2 FQGNSA. CDR3 size: 13 residues. V lost 2 bases, J lost 3 bases, and 5 bases lay in between. The CDR3 DNA is TGTGCCAGCAGCTTACAGCCCAATCAGCCCCAGCATTTT. It encodes CASSLQPNQPQHF.

The table lists this clone with a count of one. The chain carries TRBV5-1 and TRBJ2-2; weak D call: TRBD1 (6 bases). The CDR3 is 17 residues long. The germline V gene has CDR1 SGHRS and CDR2 YFSETQ. V was pared by 3 bases and J by 5 bases, with 20 bases between. The CDR3 reads CASSSFAGDGETGELFF. DNA for the CDR3: TGCGCCAGCAGCTCCTTTGCAGGGGACGGGGAAACCGGGGAGCTGTTTTTT.

V is TRBV30 and J is TRBJ2-7; unclear D gene. Germline loops: CDR1 GTSNPN, CDR2 SVGIG (reference sequence). The CDR3 consists of 12 residues. V lost 0 bases and J lost 2, with 5 bases in between. CDR3 sequence (DNA): TGTGCCTGGAGTGTAGTCCCCTACGAGCAGTACTTC. Encoded protein: CAWSVVPYEQYF.

This chain uses TRBV27 with TRBJ1-1, with D unresolved. CDR1 and CDR2 (germline): MNHEY, SMNVEV (reference sequence). V lost 6 bases and J 2 bases, leaving 13 bases between the germline ends. The CDR3 contains 14 residues. In nucleotides, the CDR3 is TGTGCCAGCAGACTAGGACTTTACAACACTGAAGCTTTCTTT. This codes for CASRLGLYNTEAFF.

The chain has TRBV3-1 (or the pseudogene TRBV3-2) and TRBJ1-3; 7 positions agree with TRBD1. This CDR3 region has 15 residues. Germline CDR1 LGHDT, CDR2 YNNKEL (reference sequence). V was pared by 4 bases and J by 4 bases, with 7 bases of the junction left unmatched. CDR3 DNA: TGTGCCAGCAGCCCCCCCAGGGACAGAGGAAACACCATATATTTT. Protein: CASSPPRDRGNTIYF.

This rearrangement joins TRBV19 to TRBJ2-6; TRBD1 might be the D (6 bases). CDR3 length equals 16 residues. V was clipped by 4 bases and J by 0 bases, with 10 bases between them. CDR1 and CDR2 (germline): LNHDA, SQIVND (reference sequence). The CDR3 DNA reads TGTGCCAGTAGTAGATCAGGGGACTCTGGGGCCAACGTCCTGACTTTC. It translates to CASSRSGDSGANVLTF.

CDR3 sequence (DNA): TGCGCCAGCAGCCAAATCCTGGGTACGCAGTATTTT. Translated, it gives CASSQILGTQYF. The J gene is TRBJ2-3, the V gene TRBV4-1; D call uncertain. The CDR3 has 12 amino acids. Between the trimmed V and J ends, which lost 2 bases and 8 bases, there was a span of 8 bases. The germline CDR1 and CDR2 sequences are MGHRA and YSYEKL.

The rearrangement joins TRBV28 to TRBJ1-1; possible D gene TRBD1, 5 bases. In germline, CDR1 is MDHEN, CDR2 SYDVKM. V dropped 5 bases and J dropped 1 base, with 11 bases sitting between them. This CDR3 comprises 14 residues. The CDR3 loop reads CASSGEGPNTEAFF. The CDR3 DNA sequence: TGTGCCAGCAGTGGGGAGGGGCCGAACACTGAAGCTTTCTTT. Supplemented by reference TRBV28 and TRBJ1-1, the full variable domain reads DVKVTQSSRYLVKRTGEKVFLECVQDMDHENMFWYRQDPGLGLRLIYFSYDVKMKEKGDIPEGYSVSREKKERFSLILESASTNQTSMYLCASSGEGPNTEAFFGQGTRLTVV.

This rearrangement joins TRBV5-1 to TRBJ2-7; TRBD1 agrees at 10 bases. The J segment lost 5 bases and the V segment lost 4 bases, leaving 9 bases of the junction unmatched. The CDR3 runs 15 residues. Germline CDR1 is SGHRS and CDR2 is YFSETQ. CDR3 coding DNA: TGCGCCAGCAGCACCTCGACAGGGGGCAACGACGAGCAGTACTTC. It encodes CASSTSTGGNDEQYF.

The chain recombines TRBV6-1 with TRBJ1-6, with 10 bases lining up with TRBD1. Germline lookup yields CDR1 MNHNS and CDR2 SASEGT. With V trimmed by 1 base and J by 1 base, 7 bases remained unmatched. The CDR3 runs 19 residues. The CDR3 reads CASSEDPTGGISYNSPLHF. The CDR3 DNA reads as TGTGCCAGCAGTGAAGACCCGACAGGGGGCATTTCCTATAATTCACCCCTCCACTTT.

This chain links TRBV12-3 or TRBV12-4 with TRBJ1-3, with no clear D. The CDR3 spans 13 residues. V was trimmed by 3 bases and J by 11 bases, leaving 14 bases between them. DNA of the CDR3: TGTGCCAGCAGTTTTGGCGGCCTCCCCGCCATATATTTT. Protein product: CASSFGGLPAIYF.